The rows below give T cell receptor beta chains drawn from one sample of a study of T cells after yellow fever vaccination. TCRdb called the 5' RACE reads again in MiXCR, with one record for every CDR3 protein. The table lists roughly 250,000 distinct CDR3 sequences, roughly 13% of them singletons. The source was CD4+ T cells sorted from PBMCs, collected 45 days after the yellow fever booster vaccination. These receptor sequences come from a young man who received the YFV17D yellow fever vaccine. CDR3s include the opening cysteine and the closing phenylalanine or tryptophan. The D gene is left open where the match is weak. Size tells how often a clone was seen (once, few, many) or the class of an expanded clone, and some rows leave it out.

abundance,v_gene,j_gene,d_gene,CDR3nt,CDR3aa
few,TRBV10-3,TRBJ2-7,TRBD1,TGTGCCATCAGTAACCCTCCAGGACAGGGGGCGAAAGGTAACGAGCAGTACTTC,CAISNPPGQGAKGNEQYF
-,TRBV7-2,TRBJ2-2,-,TGTGCCAGCAGCTTTGCGGGTCGTGGGACCGGGGAGCTGTTTTTT,CASSFAGRGTGELFF
few,TRBV6-5,TRBJ1-2,-,TGTGCCAGCAGTTCGAGGGGGGGGGGTGGCTACACCTTC,CASSSRGGGGYTF
few,TRBV6-2/TRBV6-3,TRBJ2-7,-,TGTGCCAGCACCGTCGGACCCCCCACCGGGCCCTACGAGCAGTACTTC,CASTVGPPTGPYEQYF
-,TRBV7-2,TRBJ2-1,-,TGTGCCAGCAGTTCTTTGGGCTACAATGAGCAGTTCTTC,CASSSLGYNEQFF
-,TRBV15,TRBJ2-5,TRBD2,TGTGCCACCAGCAGAGTAACGGGAGGACCTAAAGAGACCCAGTACTTC,CATSRVTGGPKETQYF
many,TRBV7-6,TRBJ1-5,-,TGTGCCAGCAGCTTGCAGGGTGGTCAGCCCCAGCATTTT,CASSLQGGQPQHF
-,TRBV2,TRBJ2-1,TRBD2,TGTGCCAGCAGCGAAGAGCTTTGGGCGGGAGGACAGTTCTTC,CASSEELWAGGQFF
few,TRBV7-8,TRBJ2-4,TRBD2,TGTGCCAGCAGCGGCGGACTAGCGTTCGGCAAAAACATTCAGTACTTC,CASSGGLAFGKNIQYF
few,TRBV5-1,TRBJ2-2,-,TGCGCCAGCAGTCCCCAGGGACGGGGAAACACCGGGGAGCTGTTTTTT,CASSPQGRGNTGELFF
few,TRBV20-1,TRBJ2-5,TRBD2,TGCAGTGGGGATATTAGCGGGAGCGGGGAGACCCAGTACTTC,CSGDISGSGETQYF
-,TRBV28,TRBJ2-5,-,TGTGCCAGCAGTACGATTGGGGGGTTGGAAGAGACCCAGTACTTC,CASSTIGGLEETQYF
-,TRBV29-1,TRBJ2-3,TRBD2,TGCAGCGTTGGTCGACCGGGACTACGCACAGATACGCAGTATTTT,CSVGRPGLRTDTQYF
-,TRBV7-2,TRBJ2-7,TRBD2,TGTGCCAGCAGCTTAGGACTAGCGGGAGGAGGTGAGCAGTACTTC,CASSLGLAGGGEQYF
-,TRBV19,TRBJ2-1,-,TGTGCCAGTAGTATAGGGAGTTGGGGGGACAATGAGCAGTTCTTC,CASSIGSWGDNEQFF
-,TRBV6-1,TRBJ2-5,TRBD2,TGTGCCAGCAGCAGGGACTATGAAGAGACCCAGTACTTC,CASSRDYEETQYF
-,TRBV5-1,TRBJ2-3,-,TGCGCCAGCAGCGAGGGTACCTCCGATACGCAGTATTTT,CASSEGTSDTQYF
-,TRBV20-1,TRBJ2-5,-,TGCAGTCCCCAACGGGGGGAGACCCAGTACTTC,CSPQRGETQYF
-,TRBV5-1,TRBJ2-2,-,TGCGCCAGCAGCCCTGGACAGTTGAACACCGGGGAGCTGTTTTTT,CASSPGQLNTGELFF
few,TRBV29-1,TRBJ2-7,TRBD1,TGCAGCACTCTAACCGACAGGGGACGGTGGGGCGAGCAGTACTTC,CSTLTDRGRWGEQYF
-,TRBV5-1,TRBJ2-1,TRBD2,TGCGCCAGCAGCCCCTTAGCGGGAGGCCCCAATGAGCAGTTCTTC,CASSPLAGGPNEQFF
-,TRBV7-2,TRBJ2-7,TRBD1,TGTGCCAGCAGCTTAGCGGGACAGGGGGTCGACGAGCAGTACTTC,CASSLAGQGVDEQYF
many,TRBV24-1,TRBJ2-1,TRBD2,TGTGCCACCAGTGATGTTAGCGGGGGCTCCTACAATGAGCAGTTCTTC,CATSDVSGGSYNEQFF
-,TRBV5-6,TRBJ2-4,TRBD2,TGTGCCAGCAGCTTGGGGGGAGGGGAGATGGACATTCAGTACTTC,CASSLGGGEMDIQYF
-,TRBV21-1,TRBJ1-2,-,TGTGCCAGCAGCGACCGCCGGGACTTTCTGGACCCTTATGGCTACACCTTC,CASSDRRDFLDPYGYTF
few,TRBV5-1,TRBJ2-3,-,TGCGCCAGCAGCTTGGGACTAAGGGATACGCAGTATTTT,CASSLGLRDTQYF
many,TRBV18,TRBJ2-5,-,TGTGCCAGCTCACCAGCGGAAGGCCTCGCCGGGCAAAAAGAGACCCAGTACTTC,CASSPAEGLAGQKETQYF
few,TRBV4-3,TRBJ2-6,-,TGCGCCAGCAGCCAAGAGGGGCGGGGATCCCACTCATTAGTCCTGACTTTC,CASSQEGRGSHSLVLTF
few,TRBV15,TRBJ2-3,TRBD2,TGTGCCACCAGCAGACAACTAGCGGGAAGCACAGATACGCAGTATTTT,CATSRQLAGSTDTQYF
few,TRBV20-1,TRBJ1-2,-,TGCAGTGCTAGGGAGGTCAGGGCCTACTATGGCTACACCTTC,CSAREVRAYYGYTF
-,TRBV15,TRBJ2-1,TRBD1,TGTGCCACCAGCAGAGTTTTTGCAGGACAGGGCAATGAGCAGTTCTTC,CATSRVFAGQGNEQFF
few,TRBV12-3/TRBV12-4,TRBJ2-6,TRBD2,TGTGCCAGCAGGGATACCGTAAGCGGGAGGGGTGGGGCCAACGTCCTGACTTTC,CASRDTVSGRGGANVLTF
-,TRBV12-3/TRBV12-4,TRBJ2-3,-,TGTGCCAGCAGGAATCATCGGGGGAAGAGCACAGATACGCAGTATTTC,CASRNHRGKSTDTQYF
-,TRBV30,TRBJ2-7,-,TGTGCCTGGACTCGAGGGAACCCCTACGAGCAGTACTTC,CAWTRGNPYEQYF
-,TRBV28,TRBJ2-7,TRBD2,TGTGCCAGCAGTTTAGCGGCGACTAGCAGTTACGAGCAGTACTTC,CASSLAATSSYEQYF